The 26 T cell receptor beta chains in this list originate from one sample, sequenced in a study of OX40 agonist ivuxolimab in advanced cancers. Clones were sequenced by immunoSEQ multiplex PCR, and TCRdb holds only the in-frame ones, with some missing. The table includes approximately 46,000 clones, around 86% detected once. This specimen was CD4+ or CD8+ T cells sorted from blood, taken in a trial of the OX40 agonist ivuxolimab. The receptors were sampled from an adult with an advanced solid tumor such as melanoma, head and neck, liver or kidney cancer.

The J gene is TRBJ2-1, the V gene TRBV7-9, with D hard to call. The germline V gene encodes CDR1 SEHNR and CDR2 FQNEAQ (reference sequence). The CDR3 contains 16 residues. V gave up 1 base and J gave up 8 bases, with 18 bases separating them. CDR3 region: CASSLDRYTVGHEQFF. Here the CDR3 DNA reads TGTGCCAGCAGCTTAGACAGATACACCGTTGGGCATGAGCAGTTCTTC.

The chain is built from TRBV12-5 and TRBJ2-7; D perhaps matches TRBD1 (5 bases). With 7 bases removed from V and 0 bases from J, the gap between germline ends came to 10 bases. The germline CDR1 and CDR2 sequences are LGHNT and FRNRAP. The CDR3 consists of 13 residues. The CDR3 is CASAMTASYEQYF. The CDR3 nucleotides are TGTGCTAGTGCTATGACAGCCTCCTACGAGCAGTACTTC.

The genes are TRBV9 and TRBJ2-1, with a possible D match to TRBD1 (5 bases). The length of the CDR3 is 15 residues. The germline gives CDR1 SGDLS, CDR2 YYNGEE. Trimming took 2 bases from V and 3 from J, leaving 12 bases between them. CDR3: CASSVSRANYNEQFF. The CDR3 DNA reads TGTGCCAGCAGCGTGAGCAGGGCTAACTACAATGAGCAGTTCTTC.

This chain links TRBV6-1 with TRBJ1-4; possible D gene TRBD1, 6 bases. In germline, CDR1 is MNHNS, CDR2 SASEGT. V was clipped by 0 bases and J by 7 bases, with 15 bases between them. CDR3 length: 16 residues. This CDR3 reads CASSEAVGGVSEKLFF. The CDR3 DNA is TGTGCCAGCAGTGAAGCGGTAGGGGGGGTCAGTGAAAAACTGTTTTTT.

This clone was seen a few times. The rearrangement joins TRBV5-4 to TRBJ2-7, with 9 nucleotides matching TRBD1. The CDR3 is made up of 14 amino acids. The V and J ends lost 4 bases and 3 bases, in that order; junction bases with no gene match: 5. Per the germline V gene, CDR1 is SGHNT and CDR2 is YYREEE (reference sequence). The CDR3 coding sequence is TGTGCCAGCAGCGGAGGACAGGGGAACTACGAGCAGTACTTC. The encoded protein is CASSGGQGNYEQYF.

This chain joins TRBV15 and TRBJ1-5; D gene ambiguous. The V end lost 1 base, the J end lost 0 bases, and 7 bases lay between the germline ends. CDR3 length equals 15 residues. Germline CDR1 reads LNHNV; CDR2 reads YYDKDF (reference sequence). The CDR3 coding sequence is TGTGCCACCAGCAGAGGGACGGATAGCAATCAGCCCCAGCATTTT. The encoded protein is CATSRGTDSNQPQHF. Full variable domain (outside the CDR3, taken from reference TRBV15 and TRBJ1-5): DAMVIQNPRYQVTQFGKPVTLSCSQTLNHNVMYWYQQKSSQAPKLLFHYYDKDFNNEADTPDNFQSRRPNTSFCFLDIRSPGLGDTAMYLCATSRGTDSNQPQHFGDGTRLSIL.

The chain links TRBV2 to TRBJ1-4; tentatively, D is TRBD1 (6 bases). Germline values: CDR1 SNHLY, CDR2 FYNNEI. The ends were cut back, 7 bases at V and 0 bases at J, with 12 bases in the middle. The CDR3 loop spans 15 amino acids. CDR3 nucleotide sequence: TGTGCCAGCACCGGACAGTTTTCAACTAATGAAAAACTGTTTTTT. It encodes CASTGQFSTNEKLFF.

V is TRBV27 and J is TRBJ2-3; 13 bases are shared with TRBD2. The CDR3 consists of 17 residues. Per germline, CDR1 MNHEY and CDR2 SMNVEV (reference sequence). J lost 4 bases, V lost 2 bases, and 6 bases had no gene match. This chain's CDR3 is CASSLRTLAGGPDTQYF. The CDR3 coding sequence is TGTGCCAGCAGTTTACGGACACTAGCGGGAGGGCCAGATACGCAGTATTTT.

This sequence joins TRBV4-1 and TRBJ2-7; D is possibly TRBD2 (5 bases). The germline V gene has CDR1 MGHRA and CDR2 YSYEKL. Trimming pared 0 bases from V and 7 bases from J, leaving 10 bases between. The CDR3 totals 13 residues. CDR3 nucleotide sequence: TGCGCCAGCAGCCAAGAGTCCTCGGGGGAGCAGTACTTC. Amino acids: CASSQESSGEQYF.

The chain has TRBV7-6 and TRBJ2-3; possible D gene TRBD2, 5 bases. The CDR3 runs to 14 residues. V shed 5 bases and J shed 4 bases, with 13 bases lying between them. Germline assignment: CDR1 SGHVS and CDR2 FNYEAQ. The CDR3 region has the DNA TGTGCCAGCAGCCCCCATCCGGGGTCAGATACGCAGTATTTT. Translated, it gives CASSPHPGSDTQYF.

This chain connects TRBV4-1 to TRBJ1-5; D unresolved. V gave up 3 bases and J gave up 4 bases, with 7 bases separating them. CDR1 is MGHRA and CDR2 is YSYEKL in the germline V gene. The CDR3 consists of 13 residues. CDR3 nucleotides: TGCGCCAGCAGCCAGAGCGGTAATCAGCCCCAGCATTTT. Translated, it gives CASSQSGNQPQHF.

This rearrangement joins TRBV7-2 to TRBJ2-5; 14 bases are a match to TRBD2. The CDR3 has 16 residues. Germline V gene data show CDR1 as SGHTA and CDR2 as FQGNSA. The ends lost 4 bases at V and 5 bases at J; junction bases unmatched: 6. In DNA form, the CDR3 reads TGTGCCAGCAGCTCACCGGGACTAGCGGGGGTGGAGACCCAGTACTTC. Its translation is CASSSPGLAGVETQYF.

V is TRBV10-3 and J is TRBJ1-6; 7 bases line up with TRBD1. J was trimmed by 7 bases and V by 3 bases; bases with no gene match: 9. The CDR3 is made up of 16 amino acids. Germline assignment: CDR1 ENHRY and CDR2 SYGVKD. This CDR3 reads CAISDFRGSRNSPLHF. DNA of the CDR3: TGTGCCATCAGTGATTTCAGGGGGTCAAGGAATTCACCCCTCCACTTT.

The chain joins TRBV7-9 to TRBJ1-1; 10 bases align to TRBD1. The CDR3 extends over 13 amino acids. V shed 1 base, J shed 11 bases, and the junction held 4 bases outside the gene matches. The germline CDR1 and CDR2 sequences are SEHNR and FQNEAQ (reference sequence). The DNA for the CDR3 is TGTGCCAGCAGCTTAGGGGACAGGGGCGATGCTTTCTTT. Translated: CASSLGDRGDAFF.

The chain recombines TRBV9 with TRBJ1-3; D unresolved. This CDR3 spans 14 amino acids. The V end lost 1 base, the J end lost 0 bases, and 5 bases lay between the germline ends. Germline V gives CDR1 SGDLS, CDR2 YYNGEE. Here the CDR3 DNA reads TGTGCCAGCAGCGTATCCTACTCTGGAAACACCATATATTTT. It specifies CASSVSYSGNTIYF.

The CDR3 DNA reads as TGCGCCAGCAGCCCACAGAGCGGGACTTACGAGCAGTACTTC. Translation gives CASSPQSGTYEQYF. V gene TRBV4-3 combines with J gene TRBJ2-7; 7 nucleotides line up with TRBD2. Per germline, CDR1 LGHNA and CDR2 YSLEER. The CDR3 loop spans 14 amino acids. Losses at the gene ends were 4 bases for V and 4 bases for J; bases not matched to a gene: 7.

The V gene is TRBV7-9, the J gene TRBJ2-7; D possibly uses TRBD1 or TRBD2 (5 bases each). V lost 3 bases and J lost 1, with 10 bases in between. CDR3 length: 14 amino acids. Germline lookup yields CDR1 SEHNR and CDR2 FQNEAQ (reference sequence). In nucleotides, the CDR3 is TGTGCCAGCAGCTTCCCGGGACGGTCCTACGAGCAGTACTTC. Encoded protein: CASSFPGRSYEQYF.

The chain uses TRBV7-8 and TRBJ2-7, with 10 bases matching TRBD2. Germline CDR1 and CDR2: SGHVS and FQNEAQ. The CDR3 has 15 amino acids. J was trimmed by 3 bases and V by 4 bases; bases with no gene match: 6. The CDR3 is CASSSGTSVGYEQYF. The CDR3 DNA follows: TGTGCCAGCAGCTCCGGGACTAGCGTAGGCTACGAGCAGTACTTC.

The chain is built from TRBV9 and TRBJ1-2; possible D gene TRBD1, 5 bases. The CDR3 is 16 residues long. In germline, CDR1 is SGDLS, CDR2 YYNGEE. Deletions cut 3 bases from V and 4 bases from J, with 19 bases between. Here the CDR3 reads CASSAPRDAGGYGYTF. The CDR3 DNA follows: TGTGCCAGCAGCGCCCCCCGGGACGCGGGTGGCTATGGCTACACCTTC.

By its share, this clone is medium-sized. The chain links TRBV2 to TRBJ2-7; possibly TRBD1 for D (6 bases). The V end lost 11 bases, the J end lost 0 bases, and 14 bases lay between the germline ends. Germline CDR1 and CDR2: SNHLY and FYNNEI. CDR3 length: 13 amino acids. CDR3 in amino acids: CAGFGTPSYEQYF. DNA for the CDR3: TGTGCCGGATTTGGGACACCCTCCTACGAGCAGTACTTC.

The gene calls are TRBV6-1 and TRBJ2-1, with D unclear. This CDR3 has 14 amino acids. V lost 4 bases and J lost 1, with 8 bases in between. Germline V gene sequence: CDR1 MNHNS, CDR2 SASEGT. The CDR3 coding sequence is TGTGCCAGCAGTGTGTCCCGGTCCTACAATGAGCAGTTCTTC. Protein sequence: CASSVSRSYNEQFF.

The chain carries TRBV14 and TRBJ1-2, with unresolved D. V lost 3 bases, J lost 2 bases, and 7 bases lay in between. Germline CDR1 reads SGHDN; CDR2 reads FVKESK. CDR3 size: 13 residues. The CDR3 spells CASSHGQNYGYTF. CDR3 DNA sequence: TGTGCCAGCAGCCACGGCCAGAACTATGGCTACACCTTC.

This chain links TRBV7-6 with TRBJ2-1; TRBD2 is a possible D gene (6 bases). The germline V and J ends were trimmed by 1 base and 0 bases, with 16 bases remaining between them. The CDR3 has 18 residues. Germline CDR1 and CDR2: SGHVS and FNYEAQ. CDR3 loop: CASSLDRSFGSSYNEQFF. DNA for the CDR3: TGTGCCAGCAGCTTAGATCGGAGTTTCGGGAGCTCCTACAATGAGCAGTTCTTC.

This clone was recorded a few times. The gene calls are TRBV12-5 and TRBJ1-1; D call uncertain. Trimming pared 5 bases from V and 1 base from J, leaving 2 bases between. Per the germline V gene, CDR1 is LGHNT and CDR2 is FRNRAP. The CDR3 runs to 11 residues. The CDR3 DNA reads TGTGCTAGTGGTCAGAACACTGAAGCTTTCTTT. Its translation is CASGQNTEAFF.

This clone appeared once. The chain employs TRBV7-8 and TRBJ2-1; TRBD1 might be the D (5 bases). The V and J ends lost 5 bases and 5 bases respectively, with 13 bases between them. CDR3 size: 14 residues. The germline gives CDR1 SGHVS, CDR2 FQNEAQ. DNA for the CDR3: TGTGCCAGCAGCATCTTGACAGAAGACAATGAGCAGTTCTTC. This encodes CASSILTEDNEQFF.

The chain is built from TRBV9 and TRBJ1-2; 8 nucleotides line up with TRBD1. V was pared by 0 bases and J by 4 bases, with 5 bases of the junction left unmatched. Germline-derived CDR1 and CDR2 are SGDLS and YYNGEE. This CDR3 comprises 15 residues. The CDR3 is CASSVGRTGSYGYTF. In nucleotides, the CDR3 is TGTGCCAGCAGCGTAGGAAGGACAGGGAGCTATGGCTACACCTTC.